The 21 T cell receptor beta chains reported below all come from one sample, sequenced in a study of T-cell reconstitution after alpha-beta-depleted transplantation in children. Molecular barcoding with unique molecular identifiers was used for the TCRbeta library. From the PCR reads, TCRdb called clonotypes with MiXCR, one entry per CDR3 protein. The repertoire holds about 400,000 distinct CDR3 sequences, with about 16% as singletons. Sequenced material: PBMCs, mostly from graft donor cells, taken 360 days after TCRalphabeta/CD19-depleted stem cell transplant. The receptors shown here come from a boy under three years old who had a stem cell transplant for Wiskott-Aldrich syndrome, so the T cells may come from the graft donor.

This rearrangement joins TRBV10-3 to TRBJ2-1, with D maybe TRBD1 (5 bases). V gave up 7 bases and J gave up 8 bases, with 15 bases separating them. CDR1 is ENHRY and CDR2 is SYGVKD in the germline V gene. This CDR3 has 13 residues. CDR3 residues: CAITQGARDEQFF. The CDR3 DNA sequence: TGTGCCATCACCCAGGGTGCTAGGGATGAGCAGTTCTTC.

The V and J genes are TRBV5-6 and TRBJ2-1; the D is unclear. From germline, CDR1 is SGHDT and CDR2 YYEEEE. The V gene lost 4 bases and the J gene lost 2 bases, with 13 bases spanning the gap. CDR3 length: 15 amino acids. The CDR3 coding sequence is TGTGCCAGCAGCCAGACTCCTCTTACCTACAATGAGCAGTTCTTC. This codes for CASSQTPLTYNEQFF.

The chain links TRBV24-1 to TRBJ2-3; possible D gene TRBD2, 6 bases. The CDR3 extends over 15 amino acids. V was shortened by 5 bases and J by 2 bases, with 13 bases between the two germline ends. The germline V gene encodes CDR1 KGHDR and CDR2 SFDVKD. CDR3 bases: TGTGCCACCAGTGTCTCTTCGGACTACACAGATACGCAGTATTTT. This codes for CATSVSSDYTDTQYF.

The sample holds a few counts of this clonotype. The rearrangement joins TRBV7-2 to TRBJ2-4, with 7 bases lining up with TRBD2. The germline CDR1 and CDR2 sequences are SGHTA and FQGNSA. CDR3 length equals 16 residues. Losses at the gene ends were 3 bases for V and 2 bases for J; bases not matched to a gene: 7. The DNA of the CDR3 is TGTGCCAGCAGCTTGTTGGCGGGGGTTCCCAAAAACATTCAGTACTTC. Its translation is CASSLLAGVPKNIQYF.

The chain has TRBV12-3 or TRBV12-4 and TRBJ2-1, with TRBD1 as a possible D gene (6 bases). V lost 7 bases, J lost 6 bases, and 10 bases lay in between. CDR3 length equals 12 residues. The CDR3 protein is CASTPGANEQFF. CDR3 sequence (DNA): TGTGCCAGCACTCCAGGGGCCAATGAGCAGTTCTTC.

This rearrangement joins TRBV27 to TRBJ2-7, with 15 bases lining up with TRBD2. Looked up from germline, CDR1 is MNHEY and CDR2 is SMNVEV (reference sequence). The CDR3 covers 14 residues. Trimming took 10 bases from V and 7 from J; bases not matched to a gene: 8. CDR3 residues: CATPGLAGGDEQYF. In DNA form, the CDR3 reads TGTGCCACCCCGGGACTAGCGGGAGGAGATGAGCAGTACTTC.

The chain has TRBV2 and TRBJ2-7, with 7 bases identical to TRBD1. Germline CDR1 SNHLY, CDR2 FYNNEI. V lost 6 bases, J lost 3 bases, and 8 bases stayed unmatched. CDR3 size: 14 residues. This CDR3 reads CASRATGRGYEQYF. The CDR3 DNA sequence: TGTGCCAGCAGGGCGACAGGGAGAGGCTACGAGCAGTACTTC.

The chain has TRBV5-1 and TRBJ2-7; D possibly uses TRBD1 or TRBD2 (5 bases each). V was clipped by 5 bases and J by 4 bases, with 19 bases between them. The CDR3 sequence is 15 residues long. In germline, CDR1 is SGHRS, CDR2 YFSETQ. This chain's CDR3 is CASSLGWGIGYEQYF. The CDR3 DNA reads as TGCGCCAGCAGTCTAGGCTGGGGGATAGGGTACGAGCAGTACTTC.

Note on this clonotype: A clone one base away is much larger, so this may be a read error. The chain links TRBV12-3 or TRBV12-4 to TRBJ2-2; D perhaps matches TRBD2 (7 bases). The CDR3 has 15 amino acids. V was cut by 3 bases and J by 2 bases, with 10 bases left in between. As DNA, the CDR3 is TGTGCCAGCAGTTTGAGGGGGGGCAACACCGGGGAGCTGTTTTTT. As protein: CASSLRGGNTGELFF.

This clonotype showed up many times. The chain links TRBV12-3 or TRBV12-4 to TRBJ2-5; the D is unclear. CDR3 length: 13 amino acids. V shed 2 bases and J shed 2 bases, with 6 bases lying between them. The CDR3 DNA sequence: TGTGCCAGCAGTTTATTTGGACAAGAGACCCAGTACTTC. This encodes CASSLFGQETQYF.

This clonotype was seen a few times. The chain has TRBV5-1 and TRBJ2-7; unclear D gene. The CDR3 contains 14 residues. CDR1 and CDR2 from the germline V gene are SGHRS and YFSETQ. Deletions cut 0 bases from V and 2 bases from J, with 9 bases between. The chain's CDR3 is CASSLGQAAYEQYF. The CDR3, as DNA: TGCGCCAGCAGCTTGGGGCAGGCTGCCTACGAGCAGTACTTC. Complete variable domain (other parts from reference TRBV5-1 and TRBJ2-7): KAGVTQTPRYLIKTRGQQVTLSCSPISGHRSVSWYQQTPGQGLQFLFEYFSETQRNKGNFPGRFSGRQFSNSRSEMNVSTLELGDSALYLCASSLGQAAYEQYFGPGTRLTVT.

This clonotype was seen repeatedly, ten times or more. CDR3 region: CASSPWERGPNTGELFF. CDR3 sequence (DNA): TGTGCCAGCAGTCCTTGGGAGAGGGGCCCTAACACCGGGGAGCTGTTTTTT. The chain employs TRBV4-2 and TRBJ2-2; D might be TRBD1 or TRBD2, each matching 5 bases. The CDR3 runs 17 residues. The V gene lost 6 bases and the J gene lost 2 bases, with 19 bases spanning the gap. The germline V gene encodes CDR1 LGHNA and CDR2 YNFKEQ.

The CDR3 protein is CASSLVRVETQYF. CDR3 bases: TGTGCCAGCAGCTTGGTAAGGGTAGAGACCCAGTACTTC. This chain joins TRBV5-6 and TRBJ2-5; no reliable D call. Germline V CDR1 and CDR2: SGHDT, YYEEEE. CDR3 length: 13 residues. V shed 0 bases and J shed 4 bases, with 7 bases lying between them.

J is TRBJ1-6 and V is TRBV19, with a possible D match to TRBD1 (6 bases). Germline V lookup: CDR1 LNHDA, CDR2 SQIVND (reference sequence). Trimming left V 7 bases short and J 9 bases short, with 22 bases between. The CDR3 is 16 residues long. CDR3 amino acids: CASTPRPGGWGSPLHF. Written as DNA, the CDR3 is TGTGCCAGTACCCCTCGCCCGGGGGGCTGGGGTTCACCCCTCCACTTT.

This clonotype was seen repeatedly, ten times or more. CDR3 protein: CASSLAPIPGKNIQYF. CDR3 nucleotide sequence: TGCGCCAGCAGCTTGGCCCCCATACCAGGCAAAAACATTCAGTACTTC. This chain links TRBV5-1 with TRBJ2-4; D unclear. This CDR3 has 16 amino acids. Per the germline V gene, CDR1 is SGHRS and CDR2 is YFSETQ. V lost 0 bases and J lost 3, with 13 bases in between.

This clonotype was counted between two and nine times. The J gene is TRBJ2-5, the V gene TRBV18; D possibly matches TRBD1 or TRBD2 (5 bases each). Trimming took 0 bases from V and 5 from J, leaving 10 bases between them. The CDR3 totals 14 residues. Germline V gene data show CDR1 as KGHSH and CDR2 as LQKENI. The CDR3 DNA is TGTGCCAGCTCACCACCGTACGGGACGGAGACCCAGTACTTC. It is translated as CASSPPYGTETQYF.

The chain employs TRBV7-9 and TRBJ2-5; D is perhaps TRBD1 (6 bases). V lost 3 bases and J lost 2, with 13 bases in between. Germline values: CDR1 SEHNR, CDR2 FQNEAQ (reference sequence). CDR3 size: 15 residues. The CDR3 DNA sequence: TGTGCCAGCAGCTTCGTGGTGAGGGGGCAAGAGACCCAGTACTTC. Its translation is CASSFVVRGQETQYF.

This rearrangement joins TRBV29-1 to TRBJ2-7, with a possible D match to TRBD2 (5 bases). CDR3 size: 13 residues. Between the trimmed V and J ends, which lost 5 bases and 9 bases, there was a span of 20 bases. The V gene's germline CDR1 is SQVTM and CDR2 ANQGSEA. CDR3 loop: CSVRAIGDLGQYF. The DNA of the CDR3 is TGCAGCGTTCGGGCCATCGGGGATCTAGGGCAGTACTTC.

The rearrangement links TRBV29-1 to TRBJ2-5; 11 bases line up with TRBD2. This CDR3 spans 15 amino acids. The ends lost 5 bases at V and 5 bases at J; junction bases unmatched: 10. CDR1 is SQVTM and CDR2 is ANQGSEA in the germline V gene. Here the CDR3 DNA reads TGCAGCGTTACACTAGCGGGAGTAATCGGGGAGACCCAGTACTTC. The encoded protein is CSVTLAGVIGETQYF.

There are a few counts of this clonotype. This chain links TRBV4-1 with TRBJ2-1; D is possibly TRBD2 (6 bases). The V end lost 0 bases, the J end lost 9 bases, and 12 bases lay between the germline ends. This CDR3 region has 14 residues. The germline CDR1 and CDR2 sequences are MGHRA and YSYEKL. The CDR3 spells CASSQEWRGGEQFF. The CDR3 nucleotides read TGCGCCAGCAGCCAAGAATGGCGGGGCGGTGAGCAGTTCTTC.

The V call is TRBV5-1, the J call TRBJ2-5; the D gene could be TRBD1 or TRBD2 (5 bases each). There are 15 residues in the CDR3. Germline CDR1 SGHRS, CDR2 YFSETQ. The ends were cut back, 4 bases at V and 1 base at J, with 14 bases in the middle. DNA for the CDR3: TGCGCCAGCAGCCCGGGACCTGTGGTCCAAGAGACCCAGTACTTC. Amino acid sequence: CASSPGPVVQETQYF.